These T cell receptor beta chains were read from a single sample in a study of blood T cell repertoires in COVID-19. Libraries were prepared by immunoSEQ multiplex PCR; TCRdb keeps only in-frame clonotypes and omits some of them. Among 150,000 to 200,000 clones listed, about 86% were seen once. Sequenced material: peripheral blood. The receptor set was obtained from a man aged 60 to 75 with acute or convalescent COVID-19. Each CDR3 is given with its conserved first and last residue. Each record gives: D gene, J gene, clone size, V gene, CDR3 protein, CDR3 DNA. A D gene is named only where the DNA matches it firmly. Not all rows give a size; the values are once, few, many and, for expanded clones, a class.

>TRBD2|TRBJ2-3|.|TRBV9
CASSGRLAGSTDTQYF
TGTGCCAGCAGCGGCCGACTAGCTGGTAGCACAGATACGCAGTATTTT
>TRBD1|TRBJ1-2|.|TRBV16
CASSPRTGSNYGYTF
TGTGCCAGCAGCCCCCGGACAGGATCTAACTATGGCTACACCTTC
>.|TRBJ2-7|.|TRBV5-5
CASSLDSYYEQYF
TGTGCCAGCAGCTTGGACAGTTACTACGAGCAGTACTTC
>TRBD1|TRBJ2-6|.|TRBV28
CASSEQGAGANVLTF
TGTGCCAGCAGTGAACAGGGGGCTGGGGCCAACGTCCTGACTTTC
>.|TRBJ1-5|.|TRBV6-1
CASSESGLGQPQHF
TGTGCCAGCAGTGAATCTGGACTGGGACAGCCCCAGCATTTT
>TRBD2|TRBJ2-5|.|TRBV7-9
CASSPGLAEETQYF
TGTGCCAGCAGCCCGGGACTAGCGGAAGAGACCCAGTACTTC
>TRBD1|TRBJ2-6|.|TRBV6-2/TRBV6-3
CASSTRDRGTAGANVLTF
TGTGCCAGCAGTACTCGGGACAGGGGTACAGCTGGGGCCAACGTCCTGACTTTC
>.|TRBJ2-1|.|TRBV30
CAWSPRDNPEEQFF
TGTGCCTGGAGTCCCCGAGACAACCCCGAGGAGCAGTTCTTC
>.|TRBJ1-1|few|TRBV18
CASSRIRGTEAFF
TGTGCCAGCTCACGGATCCGGGGAACTGAAGCTTTCTTT
>.|TRBJ1-2|.|TRBV7-8
CASSSTGLGGYTF
TGTGCCAGCAGCTCTACAGGGTTGGGTGGCTACACCTTC
>.|TRBJ1-2|.|TRBV6-1
CASSETGSANYGYTF
TGTGCCAGCAGTGAGACAGGATCAGCTAACTATGGCTACACCTTC
>TRBD1|TRBJ1-4|.|TRBV28
CASKKGQFNEKLFF
TGTGCCAGCAAGAAGGGACAGTTTAATGAAAAACTGTTTTTT
>TRBD1|TRBJ1-1|.|TRBV5-1
CASSVTGGSTEAFF
TGCGCCAGCAGCGTTACAGGGGGGAGCACTGAAGCTTTCTTT